The clone carrying this TCR beta chain was seen more than once but under ten times. This entry belongs to a study of radiotherapy plus CTLA-4 blockade in lung cancer. The ends were cut back, 5 bases at V and 5 bases at J, with 10 bases in the middle. Germline lookup yields CDR1 SEHNR and CDR2 FQNEAQ (reference sequence). CDR3 length: 13 amino acids. Produced via immunoSEQ multiplex PCR; TCRdb's table is partial and in-frame only. The sample has about 120,000 clones; 78% are singletons. This clonotype originated in a human donor with non-small cell lung cancer who had a partial response to radiotherapy plus ipilimumab. The rearrangement joins TRBV7-9 to TRBJ2-1, with D possibly matching TRBD2 (5 bases). Sequencing was performed on peripheral blood, taken from a patient treated with radiotherapy plus ipilimumab. The CDR3 region is CASSPGRDNEQFF. CDR3 DNA: TGTGCCAGCAGCCCCGGGCGGGACAATGAGCAGTTCTTC.